This entry lists 8 T cell receptor beta chains sequenced from one sample in a study of post-analysis software for immune sequencing data. General study findings and limits: Compared with controls, patients had more of roughly five TRBV segments, including TRBV5-6, TRBV5-1 and TRBV20-1.

These receptors' targets are unknown. Unique molecular identifiers were present in the TCR beta cDNA libraries. MiXCR, applied by TCRdb to the PCR reads, yields one record per CDR3 protein. The table records about 430,000 distinct CDR3 sequences, 39% of them present only once. Sequencing used blood. The source of these receptors is a girl aged 2 to 9 with multiple sclerosis.

The V and J genes are TRBV6-5 and TRBJ2-4, with D perhaps TRBD1 or TRBD2 (6 bases each). The CDR3 is made up of 15 amino acids. V was cut by 8 bases and J by 4 bases, with 18 bases left in between. Per germline, CDR1 MNHEY and CDR2 SVGAGI. CDR3 DNA: TGTGCCAGCGGGCCCACCCGGGGGCCTAAAAACATTCAGTACTTC. It specifies CASGPTRGPKNIQYF.

The chain uses TRBV25-1 and TRBJ2-7; TRBD2 aligns across 7 bases. The CDR3 contains 15 residues. The germline V gene encodes CDR1 MGHDK and CDR2 SYGVNS. V lost 2 bases and J lost 3; bases outside the gene matches: 7. CDR3 nucleotide sequence: TGTGCCAGCAGTGAAGGTCGCGGGAGAGTCTACGAGCAGTACTTC. Its protein product is CASSEGRGRVYEQYF.

V and J are TRBV7-3 and TRBJ1-2, with a possible D match to TRBD1 (6 bases). The V end was cut by 4 bases, the J end by 6 bases, with 15 bases between. The CDR3 loop spans 14 amino acids. Germline values: CDR1 SGHTA, CDR2 FQGTGA. CDR3 DNA: TGTGCCAGCAGCTCATCCGGGGGGCATGATGGCTACACCTTC. It translates to CASSSSGGHDGYTF.

V gene TRBV29-1 combines with J gene TRBJ2-7; 8 bases match TRBD1. The CDR3 is 12 residues long. The V segment lost 1 base and the J segment 6 bases; nucleotides outside the gene matches: 2. CDR1 and CDR2 (germline): SQVTM, ANQGSEA. CDR3 coding DNA: TGCAGCGTTGAAGGACAGGGGTTCGAGCAGTACTTC. Encoded protein: CSVEGQGFEQYF.

V gene TRBV11-2 combines with J gene TRBJ2-3; 9 bases match TRBD2. The germline V gene has CDR1 SGHAT and CDR2 FQNNGV. The V gene end was trimmed by 0 bases and the J gene end by 2 bases; junction bases not matched to a gene: 3. The CDR3 is 16 amino acids. DNA for the CDR3: TGTGCCAGCAGCTTAGAAAGCGGGGGGACCACAGATACGCAGTATTTT. This codes for CASSLESGGTTDTQYF.

This clonotype was observed at least ten times. The chain couples TRBV7-2 to TRBJ2-7; the D is unclear. The CDR3 contains 14 residues. V was cut by 0 bases and J by 1 base, with 7 bases left in between. Germline loops: CDR1 SGHTA, CDR2 FQGNSA. The DNA for the CDR3 is TGTGCCAGCAGCTTAGCACCCGGATCCTACGAGCAGTACTTC. Its translation: CASSLAPGSYEQYF.

The rearrangement joins TRBV4-2 to TRBJ1-2; D perhaps matches TRBD1 (5 bases). The germline V gene encodes CDR1 LGHNA and CDR2 YNFKEQ. V was trimmed by 2 bases and J by 3 bases, leaving 16 bases between them. The CDR3 length is 16 residues. The CDR3 region has the DNA TGTGCCAGCAGCCAACCAGGGACGCGTATGGACTATGGCTACACCTTC. It encodes CASSQPGTRMDYGYTF.

The chain has TRBV20-1 and TRBJ2-5; 11 bases are shared with TRBD2. J was trimmed by 11 bases and V by 3 bases; bases with no gene match: 11. CDR1 is DFQATT, CDR2 SNEGSKA, per germline (reference sequence). The CDR3 is 14 residues long. In DNA, the CDR3 is TGCAGTGCTAGTGAAACTAGCGGGAGAGGGGAGCAGTACTTC. This gives the protein CSASETSGRGEQYF.